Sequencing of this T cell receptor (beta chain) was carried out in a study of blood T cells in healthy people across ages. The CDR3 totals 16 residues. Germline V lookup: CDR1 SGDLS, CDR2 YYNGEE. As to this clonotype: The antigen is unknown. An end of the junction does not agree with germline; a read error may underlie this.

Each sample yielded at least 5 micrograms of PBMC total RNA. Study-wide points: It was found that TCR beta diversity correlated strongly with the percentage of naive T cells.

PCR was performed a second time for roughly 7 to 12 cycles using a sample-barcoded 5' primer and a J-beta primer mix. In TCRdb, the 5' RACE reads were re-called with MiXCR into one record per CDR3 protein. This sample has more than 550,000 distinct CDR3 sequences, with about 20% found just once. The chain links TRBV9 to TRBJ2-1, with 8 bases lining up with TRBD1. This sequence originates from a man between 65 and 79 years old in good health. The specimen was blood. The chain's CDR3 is CASSGGTGTAKNVQFF. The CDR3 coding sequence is TGTGCCAGCAGCGGGGGGACAGGCACAGCAAAAAATGTGCAGTTCTTC.